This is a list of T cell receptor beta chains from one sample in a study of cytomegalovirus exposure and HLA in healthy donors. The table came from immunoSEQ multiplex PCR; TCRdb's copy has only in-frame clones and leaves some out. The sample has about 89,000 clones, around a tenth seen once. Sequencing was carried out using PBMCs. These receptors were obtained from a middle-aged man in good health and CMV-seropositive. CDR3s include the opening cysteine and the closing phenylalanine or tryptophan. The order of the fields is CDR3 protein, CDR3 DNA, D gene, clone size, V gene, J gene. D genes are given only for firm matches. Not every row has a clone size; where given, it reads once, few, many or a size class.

CASSAGQSRRQPQHF,TGTGCCAGCAGTGCGGGACAGTCCCGAAGACAGCCCCAGCATTTT,TRBD1,few,TRBV28,TRBJ1-5
CASSQGARQPQHF,TGTGCCAGCAGCCAGGGGGCCCGGCAGCCCCAGCATTTT,TRBD1,few,TRBV7-2,TRBJ1-5
CASSLAWGGYNEQFF,TGTGCCAGCAGCTTAGCCTGGGGAGGATACAATGAGCAGTTCTTC,NA,NA,TRBV7-6,TRBJ2-1
CASRPGTSSRYERYF,TGTGCCAGCAGACCCGGGACTAGTAGTAGATACGAGCGGTACTTC,TRBD2,NA,TRBV6-5,TRBJ2-7
CASSPIQGAGGTEAFF,TGTGCCAGCAGCCCCATTCAAGGGGCGGGGGGCACTGAAGCTTTCTTT,NA,few,TRBV13,TRBJ1-1
CASSRLAGETQYF,TGCGCCAGCAGCAGACTAGCGGGAGAGACCCAGTACTTC,TRBD2,NA,TRBV4-1,TRBJ2-5
CASRPPAGGTQYF,TGTGCCAGCAGGCCGCCCGCCGGGGGTACGCAGTATTTT,NA,NA,TRBV28,TRBJ2-3
CASSSYRATNEKLFF,TGTGCCAGCAGCTCCTACAGGGCCACTAATGAAAAACTGTTTTTT,NA,NA,TRBV7-9,TRBJ1-4
CAWSLQGNSPLHF,TGTGCCTGGAGTCTACAGGGTAATTCACCCCTCCACTTT,NA,NA,TRBV30,TRBJ1-6
CASSFSVIYNEQFF,TGTGCCAGCAGCTTCTCGGTTATTTACAATGAGCAGTTCTTC,NA,many,TRBV7-2,TRBJ2-1
CASSAATSGRRSYNEQFF,TGTGCCAGCAGCGCCGCGACTAGCGGGAGACGCTCCTACAATGAGCAGTTCTTC,TRBD2,NA,TRBV9,TRBJ2-1
CASSPNGWNTEAFF,TGTGCCAGCAGTCCTAATGGTTGGAACACTGAAGCTTTCTTT,NA,few,TRBV5-6,TRBJ1-1
CASRSTGDTQYF,TGTGCCAGCAGAAGTACGGGAGATACGCAGTATTTT,NA,NA,TRBV27,TRBJ2-3
CASSPITGGAYEQYF,TGTGCCAGCTCACCAATCACTGGGGGCGCATACGAGCAGTACTTC,NA,few,TRBV18,TRBJ2-7
CASRKTSETQYF,TGTGCCAGCAGAAAAACTAGTGAGACCCAGTACTTC,NA,few,TRBV28,TRBJ2-5
CASSQGVGLAGYEQYF,TGCGCCAGCAGCCAAGGGGTAGGCCTAGCGGGTTACGAGCAGTACTTC,TRBD2,NA,TRBV4-3,TRBJ2-7
CASSQGFDTEAFF,TGTGCCAGCAGCCAGGGATTTGACACTGAAGCTTTCTTT,NA,NA,TRBV5-4,TRBJ1-1
CASSGLRRRGNNSPLHF,TGTGCCAGCAGTGGCCTGAGGCGGCGGGGGAATAATTCACCCCTCCACTTT,NA,few,TRBV6-1,TRBJ1-6
CASSPGAGGYEQYF,TGTGCCAGCAGCCCCGGGGCAGGGGGATACGAGCAGTACTTC,TRBD1,NA,TRBV14,TRBJ2-7
CASSEAAGAIGELFF,TGTGCCAGCAGCGAAGCGGCGGGAGCTATTGGGGAGCTGTTTTTT,TRBD2,NA,TRBV9,TRBJ2-2
CASNPTSGPQETQYF,TGTGCCAGCAACCCGACTAGCGGCCCCCAAGAGACCCAGTACTTC,TRBD2,few,TRBV6-6,TRBJ2-5
CASSQGLAGLYEQYF,TGCGCCAGCAGCCAAGGACTAGCGGGGCTATACGAGCAGTACTTC,TRBD2,few,TRBV4-1,TRBJ2-7
CASSVGVTGGPQETQYF,TGTGCCAGCAGCGTAGGGGTTACAGGGGGGCCACAAGAGACCCAGTACTTC,TRBD1,few,TRBV9,TRBJ2-5
CASSLVSGRATGELFF,TGTGCCAGCAGCTTAGTTAGCGGGAGGGCCACCGGGGAGCTGTTTTTT,TRBD2,few,TRBV7-9,TRBJ2-2
CASSSGQGVNSPLHF,TGCGCCAGCAGCTCCGGACAGGGGGTAAATTCACCCCTCCACTTT,TRBD1,NA,TRBV5-1,TRBJ1-6
CASSFNPGQGNYEQYF,TGTGCCAGCAGTTTCAACCCGGGACAGGGGAACTACGAGCAGTACTTC,TRBD1,NA,TRBV27,TRBJ2-7
CASSLVRSGRVNTGELFF,TGTGCCAGCAGCTTAGTTAGGAGCGGGAGGGTGAACACCGGGGAGCTGTTTTTT,TRBD2,NA,TRBV7-2,TRBJ2-2
CASSFNGRGQYF,TGTGCCAGCAGTTTCAACGGGAGAGGTCAGTACTTC,NA,few,TRBV28,TRBJ2-7
CASSELGGFTGELFF,TGTGCCAGCAGTGAATTAGGCGGTTTCACCGGGGAGCTGTTTTTT,NA,few,TRBV25-1,TRBJ2-2
CASRHGQDNQPQHF,TGTGCCAGCAGACACGGCCAGGACAATCAGCCCCAGCATTTT,NA,few,TRBV6-5,TRBJ1-5
CASSPRGGTDTQYF,TGTGCCAGCAGCCCCCGGGGGGGCACAGATACGCAGTATTTT,TRBD2,few,TRBV28,TRBJ2-3
CASSRFMLQGGYEQYF,TGTGCCAGCAGTCGTTTTATGCTTCAGGGGGGCTACGAGCAGTACTTC,NA,few,TRBV28,TRBJ2-7
CASSLGQGATEAFF,TGCGCCAGCAGCTTGGGACAGGGGGCGACTGAAGCTTTCTTT,TRBD1,NA,TRBV5-1,TRBJ1-1
CASSRLAVQETQYF,TGCGCCAGCAGCCGACTAGCAGTACAAGAGACCCAGTACTTC,TRBD2,few,TRBV4-1,TRBJ2-5
CASSQAGGKANEQFF,TGCGCCAGCAGCCAAGCAGGGGGCAAGGCTAATGAGCAGTTCTTC,TRBD1,few,TRBV4-3,TRBJ2-1
CASTPGTVGPEAFF,TGTGCCAGCACCCCAGGAACGGTTGGGCCTGAAGCTTTCTTT,NA,many,TRBV7-2,TRBJ1-1
CASSLTAYEQYF,TGTGCCAGCAGCTTGACTGCCTACGAGCAGTACTTC,NA,few,TRBV7-2,TRBJ2-7
CAISGLADNEQFF,TGTGCCATCAGTGGTCTAGCAGACAATGAGCAGTTCTTC,NA,few,TRBV10-3,TRBJ2-1
CASSEGDRNYGYTF,TGTGCCAGCAGCGAGGGAGACAGGAACTATGGCTACACCTTC,NA,few,TRBV9,TRBJ1-2
CASSGQAWDTQYF,TGTGCCAGCAGTGGACAGGCCTGGGATACGCAGTATTTT,NA,NA,TRBV25-1,TRBJ2-3
CASSLRYGVGSEAFF,TGTGCCAGCAGCCTACGGTATGGGGTTGGGAGTGAAGCTTTCTTT,NA,few,TRBV7-8,TRBJ1-1
CANRPNRGPGNTIYF,TGCGCCAACAGACCGAACAGGGGGCCTGGAAACACCATATATTTT,TRBD1,NA,TRBV5-1,TRBJ1-3
CASRDRGTQHF,TGTGCCAGCAGGGACCGGGGGACCCAGCATTTT,NA,few,TRBV2,TRBJ1-5
CASRPRAGLDNEQFF,TGTGCCAGCAGACCGAGAGCAGGGCTTGACAATGAGCAGTTCTTC,NA,NA,TRBV27,TRBJ2-1